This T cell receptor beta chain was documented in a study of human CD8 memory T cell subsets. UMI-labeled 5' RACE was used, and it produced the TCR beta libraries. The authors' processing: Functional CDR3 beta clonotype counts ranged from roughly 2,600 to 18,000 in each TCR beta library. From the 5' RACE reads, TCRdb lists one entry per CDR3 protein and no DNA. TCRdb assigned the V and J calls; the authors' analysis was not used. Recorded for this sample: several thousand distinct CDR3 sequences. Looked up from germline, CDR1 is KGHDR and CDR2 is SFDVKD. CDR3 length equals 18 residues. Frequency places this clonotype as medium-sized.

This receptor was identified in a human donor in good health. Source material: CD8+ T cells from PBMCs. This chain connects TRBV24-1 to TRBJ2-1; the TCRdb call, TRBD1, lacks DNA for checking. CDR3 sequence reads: CATSDLGTGVAFFNEQFF.